These T cell receptor beta chains were read from a single sample in a study of a mutant IDH1 vaccine in newly diagnosed glioma. The table came from immunoSEQ multiplex PCR; TCRdb's copy has only in-frame clones and leaves some out. The sample has around 46,000 clones, roughly 78% seen once. Their specific antigens are unknown. The sequencing here drew on PBMCs, taken from a glioma patient whose treatment included an IDH1 peptide vaccine. The origin of the receptors is a man aged 45-60 years with glioma. Each CDR3 is given with its conserved first and last residue. D genes are given only for firm matches. Part of the rows lack a size; the others show once, few, many or a class for expanded clones.

V gene	clone size	J gene	D gene	CDR3 protein	CDR3 DNA
TRBV2	NA	TRBJ2-7	NA	CASSIYEQYF	TGTGCCAGCAGTATCTACGAGCAGTACTTC
TRBV10-2	NA	TRBJ2-1	NA	CASSELVRGRGEQFF	TGCGCCAGCAGTGAATTGGTCAGGGGCCGAGGTGAGCAGTTCTTC
TRBV6-6	NA	TRBJ2-2	TRBD1	CASSFTGTANTGELFF	TGTGCCAGCAGTTTCACCGGGACAGCGAACACCGGGGAGCTGTTTTTT
TRBV10-2	NA	TRBJ2-1	NA	CASKAGAYNEQFF	TGCGCCAGCAAAGCTGGGGCCTACAATGAGCAGTTCTTC
TRBV30	NA	TRBJ2-3	TRBD2	CAWSVHPSGGAGTQYF	TGTGCCTGGAGTGTACATCCTAGCGGGGGGGCGGGTACGCAGTATTTT
TRBV18	NA	TRBJ2-7	TRBD1	CASSAGTGVEQYF	TGTGCCAGCTCAGCCGGGACAGGGGTCGAGCAGTACTTC
TRBV9	NA	TRBJ2-1	TRBD2	CASSPRLAGVEQFF	TGTGCCAGCAGCCCGCGACTAGCGGGGGTCGAGCAGTTCTTC
TRBV6-4	once	TRBJ2-3	TRBD2	CASSVTSGGRDTQYF	TGTGCCAGCAGTGTCACTAGCGGGGGGAGAGATACGCAGTATTTT
TRBV30	NA	TRBJ1-4	NA	CAWSSANEKLFF	TGTGCCTGGAGCTCAGCAAATGAAAAACTGTTTTTT
TRBV28	once	TRBJ1-2	TRBD1	CAIDRVSNYGYTF	TGTGCCATAGACAGGGTTTCTAACTATGGCTACACCTTC
TRBV18	NA	TRBJ1-2	NA	CASSLHKEGDGYTF	TGTGCCAGCTCACTTCACAAGGAGGGCGATGGCTACACCTTC
TRBV7-8	few	TRBJ1-2	TRBD1	CASSSTGRGGYTF	TGTGCCAGCAGCTCGACAGGGAGAGGTGGCTACACCTTC
TRBV6-5	NA	TRBJ2-4	NA	CASRRRLAKNIQYF	TGTGCCAGCAGGCGACGGTTAGCCAAAAACATTCAGTACTTC
TRBV6-6	NA	TRBJ1-5	NA	CASNLQGYSNQPQHF	TGTGCCAGCAATCTACAGGGTTATAGCAATCAGCCCCAGCATTTT
TRBV19	NA	TRBJ1-2	NA	CARQTNYGYTF	TGTGCCAGACAGACTAACTATGGCTACACCTTC
TRBV2	NA	TRBJ2-3	NA	CASSDPTLGTDTQYF	TGTGCCAGCAGTGATCCGACCCTGGGCACAGATACGCAGTATTTT
TRBV20-1	NA	TRBJ1-2	NA	CSATREYGYTF	TGCAGTGCTACCAGGGAGTATGGCTACACCTTC
TRBV18	few	TRBJ1-3	NA	CASSPPGHPGNTIYF	TGTGCCAGCTCACCTCCAGGCCACCCTGGAAACACCATATATTTT
TRBV7-9	NA	TRBJ2-1	TRBD2	CASSLVSGGAHEQFF	TGTGCCAGCAGCTTGGTTAGCGGGGGGGCCCATGAGCAGTTCTTC
TRBV19	once	TRBJ2-2	NA	CASSIFPGTTLQTANTGELFF	TGTGCCAGTAGTATCTTTCCCGGGACCACGCTCCAGACTGCGAACACCGGGGAGCTGTTTTTT
TRBV10-3	NA	TRBJ2-1	TRBD2	CAIGSGTSGNNEQFF	TGTGCCATCGGGTCTGGGACTAGCGGAAACAATGAGCAGTTCTTC
TRBV30	NA	TRBJ1-1	NA	CAWRRGTYTEAFF	TGTGCCTGGAGAAGGGGGACCTACACTGAAGCTTTCTTT
TRBV25-1	few	TRBJ2-1	TRBD1	CAGQRGGGNEQFF	TGTGCCGGTCAAAGAGGGGGCGGCAATGAGCAGTTCTTC
TRBV7-8	NA	TRBJ2-7	TRBD2	CASSFLEGGGTYEQYF	TGTGCCAGCAGCTTTTTGGAAGGCGGGGGTACTTACGAGCAGTACTTC
TRBV30	NA	TRBJ2-6	NA	CAWGARSGAGANVLTF	TGTGCCTGGGGGGCCCGCTCGGGGGCCGGGGCCAACGTCCTGACTTTC
TRBV19	NA	TRBJ1-5	NA	CASWAFNQPQHF	TGTGCCAGTTGGGCCTTCAATCAGCCCCAGCATTTT
TRBV7-3	NA	TRBJ2-1	NA	CASSLLSGSYNEQFF	TGTGCCAGCAGCTTATTGTCGGGCTCCTACAATGAGCAGTTCTTC
TRBV7-2	NA	TRBJ2-7	TRBD2	CASSSGLAGEQYF	TGTGCCAGCAGCTCTGGACTAGCGGGCGAGCAGTACTTC
TRBV5-5	NA	TRBJ1-1	NA	CASSLTASPEAFF	TGTGCCAGCAGCTTGACAGCTAGCCCCGAAGCTTTCTTT
TRBV5-1	NA	TRBJ1-2	NA	CASSSPRGEVGYTF	TGCGCCAGCAGCTCACCGCGGGGGGAGGTTGGCTACACCTTC
TRBV5-1	NA	TRBJ1-1	NA	CASSKGRGGDTEAFF	TGCGCCAGCAGCAAAGGGAGGGGAGGGGACACTGAAGCTTTCTTT
TRBV18	NA	TRBJ2-7	NA	CASSPGFEIYEQYF	TGTGCCAGCTCACCAGGGTTTGAGATTTACGAGCAGTACTTC
TRBV10-3	NA	TRBJ2-3	NA	CAISESDSTDTQYF	TGTGCCATCAGTGAGTCCGATAGCACAGATACGCAGTATTTT
TRBV6-5	once	TRBJ1-1	NA	CATLDRNTEAFF	TGTGCCACCCTGGACAGGAACACTGAAGCTTTCTTT
TRBV13	NA	TRBJ1-1	TRBD1	CASSHPRTGGDTEAFF	TGTGCCAGCAGCCACCCTCGGACAGGGGGCGATACTGAAGCTTTCTTT
TRBV29-1	NA	TRBJ2-1	NA	CSVEEQDLSLINEQFF	TGCAGCGTTGAAGAACAGGATCTATCCCTAATCAATGAGCAGTTCTTC
TRBV9	NA	TRBJ1-1	NA	CASNEGRTNTEAFF	TGTGCCAGCAACGAGGGGCGGACGAACACTGAAGCTTTCTTT
TRBV28	NA	TRBJ1-2	NA	CASSRDSYGYTF	TGTGCCAGCAGTCGAGACTCTTATGGCTACACCTTC
TRBV19	NA	TRBJ2-5	NA	CASSIEGTQYF	TGTGCCAGTAGTATTGAGGGGACCCAGTACTTC
TRBV20-1	NA	TRBJ2-1	TRBD2	CSAWRGSPQFF	TGCAGTGCCTGGCGGGGGTCCCCGCAGTTCTTC